One sample yielded the 22 T cell receptor beta chains listed below, sequenced in a study of human T cells and chemical hapten exposure. MiXCR, run by TCRdb on the RACE reads, gives a single entry per CDR3 protein. The sample holds 45,000 to 65,000 distinct CDR3 sequences; more than 8% are singletons and the top ten take around 10%. The time point is: pre-sensitization, week 0. Noted treatment: therapeutic diphenylcyclopropenone sensitization with weekly scalp DPC. Here the sequenced sample was whole blood, taken in connection with sensitization to the hapten diphenylcyclopropenone (DPC). The receptors here all came from a man between 40 and 49 years old with alopecia areata. Some clones in this sample may be carry-over from other donors' samples.

The sample holds many counts of this clonotype. The CDR3 DNA reads as TGTGCCAGCAGACTCCCCCTCTGGGATACGCAGTATTTT. Translated: CASRLPLWDTQYF. The V and J genes are TRBV6-2 or TRBV6-3 and TRBJ2-3; no clear D gene. This CDR3 is built from 13 residues. From germline, CDR1 is MNHEY and CDR2 SVGEGT. V lost 6 bases, J lost 6 bases, and 13 bases lay in between.

This clonotype showed up just a few times. The rearrangement uses TRBV7-6 and TRBJ2-7, with TRBD1 matching 7 bases. Per the germline V gene, CDR1 is SGHVS and CDR2 is FNYEAQ. Trimming at V came to 5 bases and at J to 2 bases, leaving 9 bases not matched to a gene. The length of the CDR3 is 15 residues. The CDR3 DNA is TGTGCCAGCAGCCCGACAGGGTTTAGAACCTACGAGCAGTACTTC. Its translation: CASSPTGFRTYEQYF.

The chain uses TRBV3-1 and TRBJ2-1; 12 bases line up with TRBD1. Trimming took 7 bases from V and 8 from J; bases not matched to a gene: 9. Looked up from germline, CDR1 is LGHDT and CDR2 is YNNKEL (reference sequence). The CDR3 loop spans 15 amino acids. The CDR3 nucleotides read TGTGCCAGCACTAAAACGGGACAGGGGGCGTATGAGCAGTTCTTC. It encodes CASTKTGQGAYEQFF.

This clonotype was observed a handful of times. The CDR3 loop is CASSPRRGRAFF. The CDR3 DNA follows: TGTGCCAGCAGCCCGAGGCGGGGAAGGGCTTTCTTT. This rearrangement joins TRBV7-2 to TRBJ1-1; no reliable D call. There are 12 residues in the CDR3. V dropped 5 bases and J dropped 11 bases, with 15 bases sitting between them. Looked up from germline, CDR1 is SGHTA and CDR2 is FQGNSA.

J is TRBJ1-5 and V is TRBV28, with 9 bases that match TRBD1. The CDR3 is 14 residues long. Trimming cost V 8 bases and J 6 bases; bases outside gene matches: 8. Germline V lookup: CDR1 MDHEN, CDR2 SYDVKM. The CDR3 nucleotides are TGTGCCAGCGGGCTACAGGGGGCAAGTCAGCCCCAGCATTTT. Protein sequence: CASGLQGASQPQHF.

This clonotype was observed a few times. This chain connects TRBV20-1 to TRBJ2-5, with D possibly matching TRBD1 (5 bases). The germline gives CDR1 DFQATT, CDR2 SNEGSKA (reference sequence). Between the trimmed V and J ends, which lost 0 bases and 3 bases, there was a span of 14 bases. The CDR3 consists of 15 residues. As DNA, the CDR3 is TGCAGTGCTAGAGAAAGGGGTATGGTAGAAGAGACCCAGTACTTC. Translated: CSARERGMVEETQYF.

This clonotype was observed at least ten times. This chain uses TRBV7-9 with TRBJ2-1; 8 bases align to TRBD2. The CDR3 extends over 15 amino acids. J lost 5 bases, V lost 1 base, and 4 bases had no gene match. The germline CDR1 and CDR2 sequences are SEHNR and FQNEAQ (reference sequence). CDR3 sequence reads: CASSLGNSGDNEQFF. CDR3 in DNA: TGTGCCAGCAGCTTAGGTAATAGCGGGGACAATGAGCAGTTCTTC.

This clonotype was seen a handful of times. CDR3 nucleotide sequence: TGTGCCAGCAGGGATCCGGGACCACAAGAGACCCAGTACTTC. Translating gives CASRDPGPQETQYF. This chain links TRBV3-1 with TRBJ2-5, with D perhaps matching TRBD1 or TRBD2 (5 bases each). This CDR3 has 14 amino acids. V dropped 6 bases and J dropped 2 bases, with 13 bases sitting between them. Germline V CDR1 and CDR2: LGHDT, YNNKEL (reference sequence).

The chain has TRBV4-3 and TRBJ2-7; D is perhaps TRBD2 (5 bases). This CDR3 region has 16 residues. The V end was cut by 0 bases, the J end by 2 bases, with 14 bases between. The germline gives CDR1 LGHNA, CDR2 YSLEER. The DNA of the CDR3 is TGCGCCAGCAGCCAAGATCCCAGCGGATTTACCTACGAGCAGTACTTC. Translated, it gives CASSQDPSGFTYEQYF.

J is TRBJ2-7 and V is TRBV6-5, with D perhaps TRBD1 (6 bases). Germline loops: CDR1 MNHEY, CDR2 SVGAGI. The CDR3 has 12 residues. Deletions cut 2 bases from V and 7 bases from J, with 9 bases between. The CDR3 loop reads CASSYAGEEQYF. The CDR3 region has the DNA TGTGCCAGCAGTTACGCAGGGGAGGAGCAGTACTTC.

The sample holds a few counts of this clonotype. This chain links TRBV7-2 with TRBJ2-4, with D tentatively TRBD1 (5 bases). The germline V gene has CDR1 SGHTA and CDR2 FQGNSA. The V gene lost 2 bases and the J gene lost 0 bases, with 8 bases spanning the gap. This CDR3 is built from 15 residues. CDR3 sequence reads: CASSLTTVAKNIQYF. CDR3 bases: TGTGCCAGCAGCTTAACGACAGTAGCCAAAAACATTCAGTACTTC. Supplemented by reference TRBV7-2 and TRBJ2-4, the full variable domain reads GAGVSQSPSNKVTEKGKDVELRCDPISGHTALYWYRQSLGQGLEFLIYFQGNSAPDKSGLPSDRFSAERTGGSVSTLTIQRTQQEDSAVYLCASSLTTVAKNIQYFGAGTRLSVL.

The chain employs TRBV7-9 and TRBJ1-3; D might be TRBD1 (5 bases). The germline CDR1 and CDR2 sequences are SEHNR and FQNEAQ (reference sequence). Trimming shortened V by 5 bases and J by 0 bases, and 8 bases separated the two germline ends. The CDR3 contains 14 residues. The CDR3 DNA reads TGTGCCAGCAGCCCAGGGAGCTCTGGAAACACCATATATTTT. This encodes CASSPGSSGNTIYF.

This clonotype was observed many times. The V and J genes are TRBV10-2 and TRBJ2-2; weak D call: TRBD2 (5 bases). Trimming stripped 7 bases from V and 8 bases from J, with 8 bases between. The germline V gene encodes CDR1 WSHSY and CDR2 SAAADI. This CDR3 is built from 11 residues. CDR3: CASNEGGELFF. The CDR3 bases are TGCGCCAGCAACGAGGGTGGGGAGCTGTTTTTT.

This clonotype was observed a few times. This chain connects TRBV7-8 to TRBJ2-5; the D gene is possibly TRBD2 (5 bases). CDR3 size: 14 residues. Trimming shortened V by 5 bases and J by 5 bases, and 15 bases separated the two germline ends. Germline assignment: CDR1 SGHVS and CDR2 FQNEAQ. The CDR3 protein is CASSPHTRRETQYF. The CDR3 DNA reads as TGTGCCAGCAGCCCACATACTAGGAGGGAGACCCAGTACTTC. The full variable domain, its missing parts supplied by reference TRBV7-8 and TRBJ2-5, is GAGVSQSPRYKVAKRGQDVALRCDPISGHVSLFWYQQALGQGPEFLTYFQNEAQLDKSGLPSDRFFAERPEGSVSTLKIQRTQQEDSAVYLCASSPHTRRETQYFGPGTRLLVL.

This clonotype was counted many times. This sequence joins TRBV3-1 and TRBJ2-2; D is unclear. There are 18 residues in the CDR3. From germline, CDR1 is LGHDT and CDR2 YNNKEL (reference sequence). V lost 0 bases and J lost 4, with 18 bases in between. As DNA, the CDR3 is TGTGCCAGCAGCCAAGACACCCCCGGGCAGTTCCCCACCGGGGAGCTGTTTTTT. Its protein is CASSQDTPGQFPTGELFF.

This clonotype was picked up a small number of times. A read error may account for a junction end that differs from germline. The chain couples TRBV20-1 to TRBJ2-5, with D perhaps TRBD1 (6 bases). The length of the CDR3 is 13 residues. The germline V gene has CDR1 DFQATT and CDR2 SNEGSKA (reference sequence). The CDR3 region is CSAPGQNQEAQYF. The CDR3, as DNA: TGCAGTGCTCCTGGACAGAACCAAGAGGCCCAGTACTTC.

This rearrangement joins TRBV28 to TRBJ2-7, with a tentative D call TRBD1 (5 bases). V was clipped by 5 bases and J by 2 bases, with 13 bases between them. CDR1 is MDHEN and CDR2 is SYDVKM in the germline V gene. The CDR3 is 14 residues long. The CDR3 nucleotides read TGTGCCAGCAGTGACCCCAGGGTTACCTACGAGCAGTACTTC. Translating gives CASSDPRVTYEQYF.

This clonotype was observed at least ten times. The chain joins TRBV20-1 to TRBJ2-1, with D hard to call. The CDR3 is 14 amino acids. The ends were cut back, 6 bases at V and 1 base at J, with 13 bases in the middle. Germline CDR1 is DFQATT and CDR2 is SNEGSKA (reference sequence). CDR3 protein: CSASGRPSYNEQFF. The CDR3, as DNA: TGCAGTGCCTCCGGTCGGCCATCCTACAATGAGCAGTTCTTC.

This clonotype was observed a handful of times. This chain joins TRBV7-9 and TRBJ2-7; 8 bases are a match to TRBD1. The CDR3 consists of 15 residues. The J segment lost 5 bases and the V segment lost 2 bases, leaving 8 bases of the junction unmatched. Per germline, CDR1 SEHNR and CDR2 FQNEAQ (reference sequence). CDR3 protein: CASSLYNQGADEQYF. The CDR3 bases are TGTGCCAGCAGCTTATACAACCAGGGGGCCGACGAGCAGTACTTC.

The table lists this clonotype with many counts. The chain is built from TRBV9 and TRBJ1-3; D gene ambiguous. Germline V lookup: CDR1 SGDLS, CDR2 YYNGEE. Trimming took off 3 bases at V and 0 bases at J, with 13 bases between the two ends. The CDR3 loop spans 16 amino acids. The CDR3 loop reads CASSAWGRRSGNTIYF. The CDR3 DNA is TGTGCCAGCAGCGCCTGGGGTCGCCGCTCTGGAAACACCATATATTTT.

This chain connects TRBV20-1 to TRBJ2-1; TRBD2 aligns across 7 bases. Germline assignment: CDR1 DFQATT and CDR2 SNEGSKA (reference sequence). J gave up 3 bases and V 6 bases, and 14 bases lay outside the gene matches. There are 16 residues in the CDR3. The CDR3 bases are TGCAGTGCCCCCCGCCGGCTAGCGGAAAACTACAATGAGCAGTTCTTC. Translating gives CSAPRRLAENYNEQFF.

Ten or more counts support this clonotype. The chain carries TRBV10-3 and TRBJ2-5, with D maybe TRBD1 (6 bases). The CDR3 spans 15 residues. CDR1 is ENHRY, CDR2 SYGVKD, per germline. The V end lost 5 bases, the J end lost 2 bases, and 15 bases lay between the germline ends. CDR3 nucleotide sequence: TGTGCCATCAGTATCGTACCGGGACAACAAGAGACCCAGTACTTC. It codes for CAISIVPGQQETQYF.